This paragraph covers one T cell receptor (beta chain) sequence. Trimming pared 7 bases from V and 0 bases from J, leaving 7 bases between. The CDR3 has 13 amino acids. Profiling relied on immunoSEQ multiplex PCR, and the TCRdb table lists in-frame clones only, not all of them. The data hold some 140,000 clones, with around 73% observed a single time. The data were taken from a study of blood T cell repertoires in COVID-19. Study-wide background: From T cells, B-cell-depleted T cells, or PBMCs came the material, which was cDNA or gDNA.

This chain joins TRBV12-3 or TRBV12-4 and TRBJ2-1; TRBD2 is a possible D gene (5 bases). This sequence originates from a man between 60 and 75 years old who had recovered from COVID-19. The sequencing input was peripheral blood. This CDR3 is CASTTSSYNEQFF. The CDR3 DNA follows: TGTGCCAGCACTACTAGCTCCTACAATGAGCAGTTCTTC.